This TCR beta chain was captured in a study of graft-versus-host responses after intestinal transplantation. Study context: Tacrolimus plus steroids were given to all recipients for around three years, preceded by anti-thymocyte globulin induction. Study-wide findings and caveats: GvH clone levels peaked in circulation, and this peak was associated with early post-transplant HvG declines.

With respect to this clone: Its specificity is not known. The sample has other DNA sequences that encode this CDR3 too.

Processed graft tissue released its intraepithelial and lamina propria lymphocytes. The protocol was immunoSEQ multiplex PCR, while the TCRdb copy is restricted to in-frame clones and leaves out a portion. Here the sample spans 60,000 to 65,000 clones, roughly nine tenths being singletons. The CDR3 totals 14 residues. Germline V gives CDR1 WNHNN, CDR2 SYGVQD (reference sequence). V gave up 5 bases and J gave up 6 bases, with 16 bases separating them. The TCR comes from a human patient who received an intestinal transplant, so some T cells may come from the graft donor. The rearrangement links TRBV10-1 to TRBJ1-1; unclear D gene. The specimen was ileum tissue, collected more than 350 days after transplant. The CDR3 DNA follows: TGCGCCAGCAGTCTTTCTAGGACGGCTCCTGAAGCTTTCTTT. It translates to CASSLSRTAPEAFF.